This T cell receptor beta chain was sequenced in a study of blood T cell repertoires in COVID-19. Profiled with immunoSEQ multiplex PCR; TCRdb holds only in-frame clones, not every one. The sample includes under 250,000 clones, 80% to 90% seen only once; the top ten take 2.5% to 3.5%. The germline V gene encodes CDR1 SGHTA and CDR2 FQGNSA. The CDR3 has 15 amino acids. With V trimmed by 0 bases and J by 4 bases, 6 bases remained unmatched. The rearrangement uses TRBV7-2 and TRBJ2-7; TRBD1 agrees at 7 bases. What was sequenced was PBMCs or T cells enriched from blood (not recorded which). The receptor's source is a middle-aged woman who had been exposed to COVID-19. The CDR3 spells CASSLAPDRLYEQYV. For the CDR3, the DNA is TGTGCCAGCAGCTTAGCGCCGGACAGGCTTTACGAGCAGTACGTC.